A selection of T cell receptor beta chains follows, all from one sample in a study of T cell responses to AZD1222 COVID-19 vaccine. Libraries were prepared by immunoSEQ multiplex PCR; TCRdb keeps only in-frame clonotypes and omits some of them. The profile covers 120,000 or so clones, with 87% appearing a single time and 1.3% to 1.5% taken by the ten largest. The material was peripheral blood, obtained on day 0 of AZD1222 vaccination. All receptors come from an adult in good health. Each CDR3 is given with its conserved first and last residue. Each record gives: clone size, J gene, V gene, D gene, CDR3 DNA, CDR3 protein. The D gene is left open where the match is weak. Rows may omit the clone size; those that give it use once, few, many or a size class.

clone size: once; J gene: TRBJ1-3; V gene: TRBV6-5; D gene: -; CDR3 DNA: TGTGCCACAAACTCAGAAAACACCATATATTTT; CDR3 protein: CATNSENTIYF
clone size: -; J gene: TRBJ1-5; V gene: TRBV2; D gene: -; CDR3 DNA: TGTGCCAGCAGCGTACAGGCGGGTGGCGATCAGCCCCAGCATTTT; CDR3 protein: CASSVQAGGDQPQHF
clone size: -; J gene: TRBJ1-1; V gene: TRBV5-4; D gene: -; CDR3 DNA: TGTGCCAGCAGCCTGGGAGGTGAAGCTTTCTTT; CDR3 protein: CASSLGGEAFF
clone size: -; J gene: TRBJ2-1; V gene: TRBV10-3; D gene: TRBD2; CDR3 DNA: TGTGCCATCTCTAGCGGGGGATACAATGAGCAGTTCTTC; CDR3 protein: CAISSGGYNEQFF
clone size: -; J gene: TRBJ1-1; V gene: TRBV6-5; D gene: -; CDR3 DNA: TGTGCCAGCAGGGGAGCGGGGGCAGGGAACACTGAAGCTTTCTTT; CDR3 protein: CASRGAGAGNTEAFF
clone size: -; J gene: TRBJ1-1; V gene: TRBV18; D gene: TRBD1; CDR3 DNA: TGTGCCAGCTCACCACGCCCAGGGGGAGAGGCCACTGAAGCTTTCTTT; CDR3 protein: CASSPRPGGEATEAFF
clone size: -; J gene: TRBJ1-4; V gene: TRBV19; D gene: -; CDR3 DNA: TGTGCCAGTACCGAACAGGGATCGCAAGAAAAACTGTTTTTT; CDR3 protein: CASTEQGSQEKLFF
clone size: -; J gene: TRBJ1-2; V gene: TRBV2; D gene: TRBD1; CDR3 DNA: TGTGCCAGCCGAGGACACTCCGGGGGACAGTCTAACTATGGCTACACCTTC; CDR3 protein: CASRGHSGGQSNYGYTF
clone size: -; J gene: TRBJ2-7; V gene: TRBV19; D gene: -; CDR3 DNA: TGTGCCAGTAGTATAAGTCAGCTCTCCTACGAGCAGTACTTC; CDR3 protein: CASSISQLSYEQYF
clone size: -; J gene: TRBJ1-6; V gene: TRBV6-2/TRBV6-3; D gene: TRBD1; CDR3 DNA: TGTGCCAGCAGTGACGGACAGGGTGTTTATTCACCCCTCCACTTT; CDR3 protein: CASSDGQGVYSPLHF
clone size: -; J gene: TRBJ1-2; V gene: TRBV4-1; D gene: -; CDR3 DNA: TGCGCCAGCAGCCAAGAAGCGAGGACTACTGACTATGGCTACACCTTC; CDR3 protein: CASSQEARTTDYGYTF
clone size: -; J gene: TRBJ2-5; V gene: TRBV5-5; D gene: -; CDR3 DNA: TGTGCCAGCAGCTCTCCACAGGAGACCCAGTACTTC; CDR3 protein: CASSSPQETQYF
clone size: -; J gene: TRBJ2-5; V gene: TRBV24-1; D gene: TRBD1; CDR3 DNA: TGTGCCACCAGTGACGGGGACAGGGGGCATGGAGAGACCCAGTACTTC; CDR3 protein: CATSDGDRGHGETQYF
clone size: -; J gene: TRBJ1-1; V gene: TRBV6-5; D gene: -; CDR3 DNA: TGTGCCAGCTCCTGGGCGGGTGAGACTGAAGCTTTCTTT; CDR3 protein: CASSWAGETEAFF
clone size: -; J gene: TRBJ1-3; V gene: TRBV30; D gene: -; CDR3 DNA: TGTGCCTGGAGTAGGAAGGGCCTTTCCTCTGCAACTGGAAACACCATATATTTT; CDR3 protein: CAWSRKGLSSATGNTIYF